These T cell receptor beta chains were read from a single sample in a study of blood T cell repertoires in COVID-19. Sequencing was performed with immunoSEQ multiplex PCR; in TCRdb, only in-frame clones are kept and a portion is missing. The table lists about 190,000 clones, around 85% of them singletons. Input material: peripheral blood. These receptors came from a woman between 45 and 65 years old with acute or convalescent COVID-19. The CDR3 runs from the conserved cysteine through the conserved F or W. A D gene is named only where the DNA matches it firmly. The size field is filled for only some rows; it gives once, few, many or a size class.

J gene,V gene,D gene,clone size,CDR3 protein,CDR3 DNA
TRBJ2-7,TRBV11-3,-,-,CASSRGRDSYEQYF,TGTGCCAGCAGCCGCGGCAGGGACTCCTACGAGCAGTACTTC
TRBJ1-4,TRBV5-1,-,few,CASSPGVAENEKLFF,TGCGCCAGCAGCCCCGGGGTGGCAGAAAATGAAAAACTGTTTTTT
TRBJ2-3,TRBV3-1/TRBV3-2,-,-,CASSQERRPQYF,TGTGCCAGCAGCCAAGAAAGGAGGCCACAGTATTTT
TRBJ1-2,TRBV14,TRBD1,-,CASSQARTGSNYGYTF,TGTGCCAGCAGCCAAGCCAGGACAGGGTCTAACTATGGCTACACCTTC
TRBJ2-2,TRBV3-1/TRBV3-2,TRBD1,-,CASSLGTGVNTGELFF,TGTGCCAGCAGCCTAGGGACAGGGGTGAACACCGGGGAGCTGTTTTTT
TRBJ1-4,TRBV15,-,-,CATSRTVATNEKLFF,TGTGCCACCAGCAGAACGGTCGCAACTAATGAAAAACTGTTTTTT
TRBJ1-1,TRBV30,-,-,CAWSPRGYNTEAFF,TGTGCCTGGAGTCCCAGGGGATATAACACTGAAGCTTTCTTT
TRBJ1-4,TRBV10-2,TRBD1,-,CASSEGDSKLKLFF,TGCGCCAGCAGTGAGGGGGACAGTAAGTTGAAACTGTTTTTT
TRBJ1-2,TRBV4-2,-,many,CASSNAGGENYGYTF,TGTGCCAGCAGTAATGCCGGGGGGGAGAACTATGGCTACACCTTC
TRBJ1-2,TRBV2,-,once,CASSESARGSYGYTF,TGTGCCAGCAGTGAATCGGCTAGGGGGAGCTATGGCTACACCTTC
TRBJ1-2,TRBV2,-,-,CASSVGEDYGYTF,TGTGCCAGCAGTGTCGGGGAAGACTATGGCTACACCTTC
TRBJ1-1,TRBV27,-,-,CASTSLRGGKAFF,TGTGCCAGCACCAGCCTCAGGGGAGGGAAAGCTTTCTTT
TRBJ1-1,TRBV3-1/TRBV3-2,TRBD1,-,CASSQKGTGASGEAFF,TGTGCCAGCAGCCAGAAGGGGACAGGGGCCTCGGGTGAAGCTTTCTTT
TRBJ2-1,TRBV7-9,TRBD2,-,CASSLWSGTRLNNEQFF,TGTGCCAGCAGCTTATGGTCCGGGACTAGGTTAAACAATGAGCAGTTCTTC
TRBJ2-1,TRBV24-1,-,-,CATSDFSGGIGDEQFF,TGTGCTACCAGTGATTTTAGTGGAGGAATTGGGGATGAGCAGTTCTTC
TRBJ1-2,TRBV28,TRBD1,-,CASSLWQDRVSGYTF,TGTGCCAGCAGTTTATGGCAGGACAGGGTCTCCGGCTACACCTTC
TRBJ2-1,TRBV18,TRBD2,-,CASSPPEAGGPYNEQFF,TGTGCCAGCTCACCACCGGAGGCGGGAGGCCCTTACAATGAGCAGTTCTTC
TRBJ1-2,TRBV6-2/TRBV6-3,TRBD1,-,CASSTERTGKGRGYTF,TGTGCCAGCAGTACGGAGAGGACAGGGAAGGGACGTGGCTACACCTTC
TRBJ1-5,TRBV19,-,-,CATEDSPSNQPQHF,TGTGCCACCGAGGACAGCCCAAGCAATCAGCCCCAGCATTTT
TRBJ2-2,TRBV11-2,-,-,CASSSPSPSFANTGELFF,TGTGCCAGCAGCTCCCCATCCCCTAGCTTTGCGAACACCGGGGAGCTGTTTTTT
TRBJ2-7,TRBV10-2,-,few,CASSGSRGSSYEQYF,TGCGCCAGCAGTGGGTCCCGGGGGAGCTCCTACGAGCAGTACTTC
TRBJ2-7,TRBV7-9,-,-,CASSPYEQYF,TGTGCCAGCAGCCCATACGAGCAGTACTTC
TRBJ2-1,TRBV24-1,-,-,CATTSVNNEQFF,TGTGCCACCACCTCGGTTAACAATGAGCAGTTCTTC
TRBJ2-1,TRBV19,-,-,CASSAGLINEQFF,TGTGCCAGTAGTGCGGGACTTATCAATGAGCAGTTCTTC
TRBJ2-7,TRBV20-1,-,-,CSAEGAYEQYF,TGCAGTGCTGAGGGAGCCTACGAGCAGTACTTC
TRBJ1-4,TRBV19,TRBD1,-,CASSIQGANEKLFF,TGTGCCAGTAGTATCCAGGGGGCTAATGAAAAACTGTTTTTT
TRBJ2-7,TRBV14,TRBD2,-,CASSHLTGGRGEQYF,TGTGCCAGCAGCCACCTGACCGGCGGGAGGGGCGAGCAGTACTTC
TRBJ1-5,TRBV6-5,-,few,CASRQSGNQPQHF,TGTGCCAGCAGGCAAAGCGGCAATCAGCCCCAGCATTTT
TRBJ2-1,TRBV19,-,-,CASSSSGRRAGNEQFF,TGTGCCAGTAGTTCCTCTGGGAGAAGGGCGGGTAATGAGCAGTTCTTC
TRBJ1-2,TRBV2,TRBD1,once,CASRGDSPNYGYTF,TGTGCCAGCAGGGGGGACAGCCCTAACTATGGCTACACCTTC
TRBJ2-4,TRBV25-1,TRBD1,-,CASSNLGDRGRGDIQYF,TGTGCCAGCAGTAACCTAGGGGACAGGGGGCGCGGGGACATTCAGTACTTC
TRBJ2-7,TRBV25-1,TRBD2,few,CASSSGGNREQYF,TGTGCCAGCAGCTCGGGGGGAAATCGCGAGCAGTACTTC
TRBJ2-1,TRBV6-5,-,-,CASSYGVWTGYNEQFF,TGTGCCAGCAGTTACGGTGTCTGGACTGGCTACAATGAGCAGTTCTTC
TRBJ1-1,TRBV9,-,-,CASSAEEGSEAFF,TGTGCCAGCAGCGCGGAGGAGGGAAGTGAAGCTTTCTTT
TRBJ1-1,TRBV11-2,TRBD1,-,CASSPGQVMNTEAFF,TGTGCCAGCAGCCCTGGACAGGTTATGAACACTGAAGCTTTCTTT
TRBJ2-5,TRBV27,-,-,CASSFRGGQETQYF,TGTGCCAGCAGTTTTAGGGGGGGACAAGAGACCCAGTACTTC
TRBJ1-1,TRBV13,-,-,CASSLVMNTEAFF,TGTGCCAGCAGCTTAGTAATGAACACTGAAGCTTTCTTT
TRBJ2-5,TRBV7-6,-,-,CASSLDRETQYF,TGTGCCAGCAGCTTAGATCGAGAGACCCAGTACTTC
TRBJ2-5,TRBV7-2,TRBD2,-,CASRQRLAGRGGQETQYF,TGTGCCAGCAGGCAACGATTGGCGGGACGGGGGGGCCAAGAGACCCAGTACTTC
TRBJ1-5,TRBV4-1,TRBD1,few,CASSHGPLRTGINQPQHF,TGCGCCAGCAGCCATGGCCCCTTAAGGACAGGGATCAATCAGCCCCAGCATTTT
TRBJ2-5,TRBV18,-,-,CASSPITQETQYF,TGTGCCAGCTCACCCATAACTCAAGAGACCCAGTACTTC
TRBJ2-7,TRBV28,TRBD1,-,CASSLTGGYEQYF,TGTGCCAGCAGTCTTACAGGGGGATACGAGCAGTACTTC
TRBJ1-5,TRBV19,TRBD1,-,CASRLGTGINQPQHF,TGTGCCAGTAGGCTCGGGACAGGGATTAATCAGCCCCAGCATTTT
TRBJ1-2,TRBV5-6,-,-,CASTTWGGFGYGYTF,TGTGCCAGCACCACCTGGGGGGGTTTTGGTTATGGCTACACCTTC
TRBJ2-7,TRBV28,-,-,CASAITVAYEQYF,TGTGCCAGCGCAATCACGGTCGCCTACGAGCAGTACTTC
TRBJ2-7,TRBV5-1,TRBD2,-,CASSWGLAGTYEQYF,TGCGCCAGCAGCTGGGGACTAGCGGGAACCTACGAGCAGTACTTC
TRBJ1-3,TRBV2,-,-,CASSELPSSGNTIYF,TGTGCCAGCAGTGAACTCCCGAGCTCTGGAAACACCATATATTTT
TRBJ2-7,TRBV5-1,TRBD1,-,CASSYPGQAEEQYF,TGCGCCAGCAGCTACCCGGGACAGGCAGAAGAGCAGTACTTC
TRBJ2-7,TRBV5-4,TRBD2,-,CASSFPAGVLSYEQYF,TGTGCCAGCAGCTTCCCAGCGGGGGTGCTATCCTACGAGCAGTACTTC
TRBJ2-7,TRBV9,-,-,CASSVGGRGSYEQYF,TGTGCCAGCAGCGTAGGAGGTAGGGGCTCCTACGAGCAGTACTTC
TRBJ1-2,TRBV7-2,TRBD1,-,CASSFGTEGGYTF,TGTGCCAGCAGCTTCGGGACAGAGGGTGGCTACACCTTC
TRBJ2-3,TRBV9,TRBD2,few,CASSVASGGTDTQYF,TGTGCCAGCAGCGTAGCTAGCGGAGGCACAGATACGCAGTATTTT
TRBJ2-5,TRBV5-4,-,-,CASSLPGLSETQYF,TGTGCCAGCAGCTTGCCGGGTTTATCGGAGACCCAGTACTTC
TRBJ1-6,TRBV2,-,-,CASSVESNSPLHF,TGTGCCAGCAGTGTGGAGAGTAATTCACCCCTCCACTTT
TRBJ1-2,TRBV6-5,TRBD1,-,CASRGQGRGYTF,TGTGCCAGCAGGGGACAGGGGAGAGGCTACACCTTC